This record looks at one TCR beta chain sequence and its context. This table comes from immunoSEQ multiplex PCR, and its TCRdb copy is limited to in-frame clones, with some not included. The profile shows under 120,000 clones, 67% of them singletons. The germline V gene encodes CDR1 SGHTA and CDR2 FQGNSA. The length of the CDR3 is 13 residues. Trimming cost V 5 bases and J 2 bases, with 10 bases left between them. The entry originates in a study of shared clonotypes between healthy human individuals. This TCR derives from a woman in her twenties or thirties in good health. The gene calls are TRBV7-2 and TRBJ2-7, with D unclear. The specimen sequenced was memory CD8+ T cells sorted from blood. The subset: CD45RO+ cells pooled with CCR7-negative TemRA cells. CDR3: CASSPIQTYEQYF. In DNA form, the CDR3 reads TGTGCCAGCAGCCCCATTCAAACCTACGAGCAGTACTTC.